The TCR beta chain under discussion was sequenced for a study of T cells in Graves' hyperthyroidism and ophthalmopathy. Study summary: Initial diagnosis, before any treatment, was when peripheral blood was collected. Study-wide findings and caveats: Blood also held most thyroid clonotypes expanded beyond 0.001.

RNA transcripts gave rise to amplified TCR beta CDR3 regions. Initially, a first-round RT-PCR of the TCR CDR3 employed the HTBI primer set. TCRdb ran MiXCR on the multiplex PCR reads and lists one entry per CDR3 protein. The sample has about 560,000 distinct CDR3 sequences; around 13% are singletons. This clonotype showed up many times. Its antigen is as yet unknown. Diagnosis relied on clinical symptoms, serum thyroxine and TRAb, thyroid ultrasound and orbital computed tomography. The CDR3 is 15 amino acids. The V gene lost 7 bases and the J gene lost 4 bases, with 18 bases spanning the gap. Germline CDR1 MDHEN, CDR2 SYDVKM.

The source material was blood. The chain has TRBV28 and TRBJ2-3, with D unclear. The origin of this receptor is a woman in her thirties or forties with Graves' hyperthyroidism. The CDR3 is CASIDHWQKPDTQYF. The CDR3 region has the DNA TGTGCCAGCATAGATCATTGGCAGAAGCCAGATACGCAGTATTTT.